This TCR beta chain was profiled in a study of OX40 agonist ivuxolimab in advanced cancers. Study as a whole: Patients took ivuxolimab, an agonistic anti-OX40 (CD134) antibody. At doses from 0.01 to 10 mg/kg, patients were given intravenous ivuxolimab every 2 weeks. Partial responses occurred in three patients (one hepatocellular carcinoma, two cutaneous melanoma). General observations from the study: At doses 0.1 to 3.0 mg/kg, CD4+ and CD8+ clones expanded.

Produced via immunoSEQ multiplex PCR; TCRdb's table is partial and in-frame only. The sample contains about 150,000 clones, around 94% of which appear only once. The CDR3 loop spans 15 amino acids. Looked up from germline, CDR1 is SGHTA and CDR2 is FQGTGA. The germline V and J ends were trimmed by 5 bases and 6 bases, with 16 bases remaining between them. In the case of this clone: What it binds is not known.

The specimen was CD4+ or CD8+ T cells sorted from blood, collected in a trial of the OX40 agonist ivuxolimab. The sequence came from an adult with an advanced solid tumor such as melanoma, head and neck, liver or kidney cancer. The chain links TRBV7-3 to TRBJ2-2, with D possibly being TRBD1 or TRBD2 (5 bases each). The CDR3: CASSPVRDGAGELFF. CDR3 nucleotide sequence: TGTGCCAGCAGCCCGGTGAGGGACGGGGCCGGGGAGCTGTTTTTT.